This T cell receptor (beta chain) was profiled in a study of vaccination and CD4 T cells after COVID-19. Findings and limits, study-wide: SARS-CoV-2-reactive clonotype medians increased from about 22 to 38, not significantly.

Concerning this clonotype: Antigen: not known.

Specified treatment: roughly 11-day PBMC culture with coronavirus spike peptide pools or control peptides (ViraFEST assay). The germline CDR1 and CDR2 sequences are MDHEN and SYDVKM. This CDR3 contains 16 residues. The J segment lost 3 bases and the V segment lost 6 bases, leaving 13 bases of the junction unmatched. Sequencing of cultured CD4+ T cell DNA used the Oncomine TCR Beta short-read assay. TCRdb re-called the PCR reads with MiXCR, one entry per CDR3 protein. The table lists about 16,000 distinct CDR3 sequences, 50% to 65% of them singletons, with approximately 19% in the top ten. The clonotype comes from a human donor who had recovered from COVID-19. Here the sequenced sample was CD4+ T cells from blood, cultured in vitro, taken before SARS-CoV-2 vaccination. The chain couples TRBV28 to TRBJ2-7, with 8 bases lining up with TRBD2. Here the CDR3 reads CASSPGGSGSLYEQYF. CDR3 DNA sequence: TGTGCCAGCAGCCCGGGGGGGAGCGGGAGTCTCTACGAGCAGTACTTC.